One TCR beta chain is described in this entry. The CDR3 covers 15 residues. Germline V CDR1 and CDR2: DFQATT, SNEGSKA (reference sequence). The record originates from a study of monozygotic twins with inflammatory bowel disease. From the 5' RACE reads, TCRdb lists one entry per CDR3 protein and no DNA. The sample's table shows 140,000 to 150,000 distinct CDR3 sequences. The clonotype was recovered from a human donor with ulcerative colitis or Crohn's disease, or a healthy co-twin of an affected twin (not recorded which). The chain joins TRBV20-1 to TRBJ2-5; there is no DNA to check the TCRdb D call of TRBD1. Sequenced input: blood. CDR3 protein: CSAIGTGGLQETQYF.